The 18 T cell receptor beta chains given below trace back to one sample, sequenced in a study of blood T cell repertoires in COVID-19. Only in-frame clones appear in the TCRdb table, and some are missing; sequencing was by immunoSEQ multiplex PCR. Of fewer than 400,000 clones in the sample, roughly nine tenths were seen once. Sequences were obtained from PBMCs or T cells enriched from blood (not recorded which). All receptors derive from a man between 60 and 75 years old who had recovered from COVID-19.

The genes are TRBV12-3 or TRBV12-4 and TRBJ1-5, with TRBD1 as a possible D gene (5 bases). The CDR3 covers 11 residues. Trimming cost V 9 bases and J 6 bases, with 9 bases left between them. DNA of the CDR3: TGTGCCAGTGGGGGGGTTCAGCCCCAGCATTTT. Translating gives CASGGVQPQHF.

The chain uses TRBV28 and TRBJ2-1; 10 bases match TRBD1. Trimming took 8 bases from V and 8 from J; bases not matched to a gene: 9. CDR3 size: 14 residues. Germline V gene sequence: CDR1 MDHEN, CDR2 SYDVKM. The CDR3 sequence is CASLTGTGEHEQFF. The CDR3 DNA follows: TGTGCCAGCTTAACCGGGACAGGGGAGCATGAGCAGTTCTTC.

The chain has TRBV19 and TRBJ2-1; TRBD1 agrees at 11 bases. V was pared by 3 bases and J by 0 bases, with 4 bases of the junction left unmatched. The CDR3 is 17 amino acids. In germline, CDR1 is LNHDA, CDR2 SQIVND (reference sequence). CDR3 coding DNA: TGTGCCAGTAGTATGATTGGGACAGGGGGCTCCTACAATGAGCAGTTCTTC. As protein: CASSMIGTGGSYNEQFF.

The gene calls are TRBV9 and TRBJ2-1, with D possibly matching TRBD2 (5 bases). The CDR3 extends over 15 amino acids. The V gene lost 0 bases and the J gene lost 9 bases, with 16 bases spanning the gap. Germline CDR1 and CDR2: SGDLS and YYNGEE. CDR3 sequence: CASSVAEPTAGEQFF. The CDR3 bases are TGTGCCAGCAGCGTAGCGGAACCGACCGCGGGTGAGCAGTTCTTC.

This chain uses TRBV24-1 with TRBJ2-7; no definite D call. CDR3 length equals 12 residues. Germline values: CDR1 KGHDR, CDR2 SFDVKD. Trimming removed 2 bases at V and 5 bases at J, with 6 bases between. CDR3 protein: CATSDSRNEQYF. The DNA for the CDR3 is TGTGCCACCAGTGATTCCAGGAACGAGCAGTACTTC.

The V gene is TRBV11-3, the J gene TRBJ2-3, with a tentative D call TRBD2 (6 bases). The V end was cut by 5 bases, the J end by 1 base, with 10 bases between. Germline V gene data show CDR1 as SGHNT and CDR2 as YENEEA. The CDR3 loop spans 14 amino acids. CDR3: CASSQRRGTDTQYF. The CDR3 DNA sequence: TGTGCCAGCAGCCAGCGGAGGGGCACAGATACGCAGTATTTT.

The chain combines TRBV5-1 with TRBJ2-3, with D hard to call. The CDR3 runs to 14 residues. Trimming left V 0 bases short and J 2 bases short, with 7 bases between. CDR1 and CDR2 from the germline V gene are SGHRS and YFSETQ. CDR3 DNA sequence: TGCGCCAGCAGCTTGGTAACTCTCACAGATACGCAGTATTTT. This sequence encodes CASSLVTLTDTQYF. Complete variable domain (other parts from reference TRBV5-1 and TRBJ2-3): KAGVTQTPRYLIKTRGQQVTLSCSPISGHRSVSWYQQTPGQGLQFLFEYFSETQRNKGNFPGRFSGRQFSNSRSEMNVSTLELGDSALYLCASSLVTLTDTQYFGPGTRLTVL.

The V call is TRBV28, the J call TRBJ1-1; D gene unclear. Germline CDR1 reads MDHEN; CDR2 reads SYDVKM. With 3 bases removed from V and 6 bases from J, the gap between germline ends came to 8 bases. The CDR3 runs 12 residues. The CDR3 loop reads CASSFRRSEAFF. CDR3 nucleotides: TGTGCCAGCAGTTTTAGGAGATCTGAAGCTTTCTTT.

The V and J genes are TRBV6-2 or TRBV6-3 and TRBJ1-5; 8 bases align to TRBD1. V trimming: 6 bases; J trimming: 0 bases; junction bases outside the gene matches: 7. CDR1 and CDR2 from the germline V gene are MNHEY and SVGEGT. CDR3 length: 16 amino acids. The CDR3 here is CASSADRVGSNQPQHF. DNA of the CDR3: TGTGCCAGCAGCGCGGACAGGGTGGGTAGCAATCAGCCCCAGCATTTT.

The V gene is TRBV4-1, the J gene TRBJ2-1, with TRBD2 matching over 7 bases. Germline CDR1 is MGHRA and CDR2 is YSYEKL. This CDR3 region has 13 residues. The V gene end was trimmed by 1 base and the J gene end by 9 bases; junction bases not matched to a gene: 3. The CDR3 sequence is CASSQGREGEQFF. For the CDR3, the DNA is TGCGCCAGCAGCCAAGGAAGGGAGGGTGAGCAGTTCTTC.

The CDR3 region is CASSTGGLTYYEQFF. In nucleotides, the CDR3 is TGTGCCAGCAGTACAGGGGGCCTTACTTACTATGAGCAGTTCTTC. The chain recombines TRBV27 with TRBJ2-1; 9 bases map to TRBD1. The V and J ends lost 5 bases and 8 bases, in that order; junction bases with no gene match: 10. The CDR3 consists of 15 residues. From germline, CDR1 is MNHEY and CDR2 SMNVEV (reference sequence).

Here the CDR3 DNA reads TGCGCCAGCAGTCCTGGACTTAGCGGGACCCAGTACTTC. This encodes CASSPGLSGTQYF. This chain links TRBV4-3 with TRBJ2-5; D perhaps matches TRBD2 (6 bases). The V gene lost 6 bases and the J gene lost 7 bases, with 15 bases spanning the gap. The CDR3 is made up of 13 amino acids. The V gene's germline CDR1 is LGHNA and CDR2 YSLEER.

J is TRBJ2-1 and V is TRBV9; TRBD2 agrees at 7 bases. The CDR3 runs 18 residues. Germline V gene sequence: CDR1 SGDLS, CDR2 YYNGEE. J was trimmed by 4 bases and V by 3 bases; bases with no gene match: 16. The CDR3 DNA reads TGTGCCAGCAGCGCCAGCCATCCCGGGGGGAGGAGGTACAATGAGCAGTTCTTC. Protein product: CASSASHPGGRRYNEQFF.

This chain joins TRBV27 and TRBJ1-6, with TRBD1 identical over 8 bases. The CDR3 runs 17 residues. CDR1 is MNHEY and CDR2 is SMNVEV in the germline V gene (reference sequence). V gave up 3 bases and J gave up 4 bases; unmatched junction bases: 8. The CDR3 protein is CASSFLSGQDYNSPLHF. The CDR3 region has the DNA TGTGCCAGCAGTTTCCTTTCGGGACAGGATTATAATTCACCCCTCCACTTT.

CDR3 protein: CASSSVKETQYF. The DNA for the CDR3 is TGTGCCAGCAGTTCAGTAAAAGAGACCCAGTACTTC. This chain uses TRBV6-5 with TRBJ2-5; D gene uncertain. Germline loops: CDR1 MNHEY, CDR2 SVGAGI. The CDR3 length is 12 residues. Trimming took off 4 bases at V and 3 bases at J, with 6 bases between the two ends.

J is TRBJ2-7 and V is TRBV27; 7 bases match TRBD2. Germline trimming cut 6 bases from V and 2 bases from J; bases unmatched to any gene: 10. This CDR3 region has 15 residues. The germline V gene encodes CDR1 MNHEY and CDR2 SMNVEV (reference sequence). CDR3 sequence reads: CASRTTSGIPYEQYF. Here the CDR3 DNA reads TGTGCCAGCAGGACAACCAGCGGGATTCCCTACGAGCAGTACTTC.

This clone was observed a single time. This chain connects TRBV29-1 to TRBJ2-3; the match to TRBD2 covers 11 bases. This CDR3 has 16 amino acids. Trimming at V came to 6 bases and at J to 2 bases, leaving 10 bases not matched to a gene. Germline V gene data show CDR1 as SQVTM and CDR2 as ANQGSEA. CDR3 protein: CSVAAGLAGPTDTQYF. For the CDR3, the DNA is TGCAGCGTCGCCGCCGGACTAGCGGGTCCCACAGATACGCAGTATTTT.

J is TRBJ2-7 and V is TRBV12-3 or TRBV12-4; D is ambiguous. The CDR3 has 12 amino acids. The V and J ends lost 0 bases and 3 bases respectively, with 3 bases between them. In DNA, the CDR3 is TGTGCCAGCAGTTTAGCCTTCTACGAGCAGTACTTC. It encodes CASSLAFYEQYF.